There are many counts of the clone carrying this T cell receptor beta chain. What it recognizes is unknown. MiXCR, run by TCRdb on the reads, gives a single entry per CDR3 protein. The sample has approximately 500,000 distinct CDR3 sequences; more than 15% are singletons. The CDR3 has 20 amino acids. V lost 3 bases and J 8 bases, leaving 33 bases between the germline ends. The germline V gene has CDR1 SGHVS and CDR2 FNYEAQ. This specimen belongs to a study of T cell repertoires in cytomegalovirus infection. Whole-study context: TCR beta signatures that were public indicated CMV infection and matching HLA type. Study-wide points: Clonotype analysis showed dominance of the ex vivo response by HLA-C-restricted CMV-specific TCR beta clonotypes. The study identified carriers of CMV plus the relevant HLA from cumulative public TCR beta family frequency.

The TCR was taken from a human donor in good health (CMV status not recorded). Some clones in this sample may be carry-over from other donors' samples. J is TRBJ2-3 and V is TRBV7-6; tentative D call: TRBD2 (7 bases). What was sequenced was CD8+ T cells from PBMCs. DNA of the CDR3: TGTGCCAGCAGCTTCCCCCTAAGCGTTGGAGGGGGGGAAGATCTTGGTACGCAGTATTTT. This codes for CASSFPLSVGGGEDLGTQYF.